This TCR beta chain originates from a study of cytomegalovirus exposure and HLA in healthy donors. Regarding the study as a whole: As a later analysis revealed, most CMV-associated TCR beta chains appeared HLA-restricted. V- and J-gene trimming in TCR beta was tied to a missense DCLRE1C variant by an analysis performed later.

On this clone: Its antigen is currently unknown.

PCR employed 60 Vbeta and 13 Jbeta primers. The assay was immunoSEQ multiplex PCR, and TCRdb's table has in-frame clones only and misses some. The sample contains some 130,000 clones, 80% of which appear only once. The V gene lost 0 bases and the J gene lost 6 bases, with 12 bases spanning the gap. Per the germline V gene, CDR1 is MNHEY and CDR2 is SVGAGI. The CDR3 length is 15 residues. V usage is TRBV6-5 and J usage is TRBJ2-1, with a weak D call TRBD1 (5 bases). This receptor was taken from a man aged 30-40 years in good health and CMV-seronegative. The source material was PBMCs. The CDR3 loop reads CASSYSGLGSNEQFF. The CDR3 bases are TGTGCCAGCAGTTACTCGGGGCTGGGATCCAATGAGCAGTTCTTC.